This T cell receptor (beta chain) was profiled in a study of regulatory T cells in long-lasting Graves disease. Arm-PCR of CDR3 regions and iRepertoire HTBI primers were used to build TCR beta libraries. TCRdb analysed the multiplex PCR reads with MiXCR anew, one entry per CDR3 protein. This table holds 400,000 to 500,000 distinct CDR3 sequences, 15% found once. This clonotype was detected ten times or more. In germline, CDR1 is MNHEY, CDR2 SVGAGI. V lost 0 bases to trimming and J lost 4 bases, with 10 bases between them. CDR3 size: 15 residues. Regarding time point: newly diagnosed GD, antithyroid drugs for less than 3 months. Scientists built the TCR library using RNA that was extracted from PBMCs. As a group, patients came from one endocrinology department in Xi'an, China. The sample was also linked to a second study, of T cells in Graves' hyperthyroidism and ophthalmopathy. That report notes: The primer set for the first-round RT-PCR of the TCR CDR3 was HTBI. The model identified upcoming ophthalmopathy a median approximately six months ahead of onset.

Sequenced here: peripheral blood mononuclear cells (PBMCs), sampled at new diagnosis, from a patient treated with antithyroid drugs. This receptor was obtained from a woman in her 30s with Graves disease. The rearrangement uses TRBV6-5 and TRBJ1-5; D is unclear. CDR3 DNA: TGTGCCAGCAGTTACTCGACCCCCACGAATCAGCCCCAGCATTTT. As protein: CASSYSTPTNQPQHF.